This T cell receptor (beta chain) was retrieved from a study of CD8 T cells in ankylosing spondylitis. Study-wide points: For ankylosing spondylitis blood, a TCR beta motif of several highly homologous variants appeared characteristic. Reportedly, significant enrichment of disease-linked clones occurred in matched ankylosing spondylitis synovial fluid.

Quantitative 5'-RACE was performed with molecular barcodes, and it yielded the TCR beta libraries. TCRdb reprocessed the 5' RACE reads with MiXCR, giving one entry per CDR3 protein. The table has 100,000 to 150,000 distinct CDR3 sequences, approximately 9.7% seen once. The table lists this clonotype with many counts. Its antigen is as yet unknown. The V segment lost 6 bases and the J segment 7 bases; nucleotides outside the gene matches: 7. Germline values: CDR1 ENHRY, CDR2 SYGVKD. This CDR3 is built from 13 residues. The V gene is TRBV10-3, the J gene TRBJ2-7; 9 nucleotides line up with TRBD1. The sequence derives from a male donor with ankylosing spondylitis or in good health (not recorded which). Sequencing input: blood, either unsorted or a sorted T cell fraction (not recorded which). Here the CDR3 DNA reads TGTGCCATCAGCGGACAGGGGAATGAGGAGCAGTACTTC. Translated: CAISGQGNEEQYF.